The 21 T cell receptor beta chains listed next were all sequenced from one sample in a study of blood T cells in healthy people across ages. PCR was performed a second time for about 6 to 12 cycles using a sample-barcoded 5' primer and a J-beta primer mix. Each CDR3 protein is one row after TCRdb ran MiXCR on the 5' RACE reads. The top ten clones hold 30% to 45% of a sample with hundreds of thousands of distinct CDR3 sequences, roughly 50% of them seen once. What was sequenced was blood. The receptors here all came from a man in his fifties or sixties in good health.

In nucleotides, the CDR3 is TGCAGCGTTGACCCCACCAGGCTTAGGTCGGGCAATGAGCAGTTCTTC. Its protein is CSVDPTRLRSGNEQFF. V usage is TRBV29-1 and J usage is TRBJ2-1; D uncertain. Germline V CDR1 and CDR2: SQVTM, ANQGSEA. Trimming took 3 bases from V and 6 from J, leaving 21 bases between them. The CDR3 totals 16 residues.

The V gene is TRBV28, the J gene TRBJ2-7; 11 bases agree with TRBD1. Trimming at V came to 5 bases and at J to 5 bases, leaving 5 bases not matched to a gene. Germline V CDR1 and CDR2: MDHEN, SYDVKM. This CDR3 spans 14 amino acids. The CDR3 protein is CASSAGQGDDEQYF. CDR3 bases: TGTGCCAGCAGTGCGGGACAGGGGGATGACGAGCAGTACTTC. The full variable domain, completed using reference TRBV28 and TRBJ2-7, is DVKVTQSSRYLVKRTGEKVFLECVQDMDHENMFWYRQDPGLGLRLIYFSYDVKMKEKGDIPEGYSVSREKKERFSLILESASTNQTSMYLCASSAGQGDDEQYFGPGTRLTVT.

The CDR3 loop reads CASSVGSIADTQYF. The CDR3, as DNA: TGTGCCAGCAGCGTAGGTTCAATCGCAGATACGCAGTATTTT. V is TRBV9 and J is TRBJ2-3; D is unresolved. V lost 0 bases and J lost 4, with 9 bases in between. The CDR3 extends over 14 amino acids. Germline V gives CDR1 SGDLS, CDR2 YYNGEE.

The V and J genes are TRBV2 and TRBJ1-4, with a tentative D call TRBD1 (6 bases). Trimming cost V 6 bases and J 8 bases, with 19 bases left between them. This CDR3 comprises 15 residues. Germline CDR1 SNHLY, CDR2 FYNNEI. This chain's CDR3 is CASRLQTRGSEKLFF. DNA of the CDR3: TGTGCCAGCAGACTCCAGACAAGGGGGAGCGAAAAACTGTTTTTT.

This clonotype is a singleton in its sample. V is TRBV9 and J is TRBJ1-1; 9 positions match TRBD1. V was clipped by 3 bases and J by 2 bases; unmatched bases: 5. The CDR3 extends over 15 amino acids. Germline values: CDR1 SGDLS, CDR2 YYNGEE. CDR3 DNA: TGTGCCAGCAGCGAATCGGGACAGGGTAACACTGAAGCTTTCTTT. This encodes CASSESGQGNTEAFF.

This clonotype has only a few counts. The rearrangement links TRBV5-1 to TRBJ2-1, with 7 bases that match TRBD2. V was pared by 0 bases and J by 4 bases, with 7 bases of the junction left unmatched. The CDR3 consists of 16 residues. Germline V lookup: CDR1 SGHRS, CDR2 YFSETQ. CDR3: CASSLAFQRDYNEQFF. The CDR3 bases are TGCGCCAGCAGCTTGGCCTTCCAGCGGGATTACAATGAGCAGTTCTTC.

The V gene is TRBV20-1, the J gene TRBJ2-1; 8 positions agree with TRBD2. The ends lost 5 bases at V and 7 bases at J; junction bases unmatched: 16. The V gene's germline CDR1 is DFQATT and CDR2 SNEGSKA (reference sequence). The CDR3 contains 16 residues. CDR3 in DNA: TGCAGTGCTTATTACGGGGGGGCCCTTGAGGGGAATGAGCAGTTCTTC. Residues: CSAYYGGALEGNEQFF.

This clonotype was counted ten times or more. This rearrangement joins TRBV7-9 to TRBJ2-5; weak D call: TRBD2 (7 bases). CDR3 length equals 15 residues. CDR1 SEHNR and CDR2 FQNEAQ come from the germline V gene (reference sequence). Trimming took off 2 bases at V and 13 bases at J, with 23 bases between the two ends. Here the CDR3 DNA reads TGTGCCAGCAGCTTATGGGTCGGGGGGCCACAAGCCTGGTACTTC. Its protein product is CASSLWVGGPQAWYF. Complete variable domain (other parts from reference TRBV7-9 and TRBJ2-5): DTGVSQNPRHKITKRGQNVTFRCDPISEHNRLYWYRQTLGQGPEFLTYFQNEAQLEKSRLLSDRFSAERPKGSFSTLEIQRTEQGDSAMYLCASSLWVGGPQAWYFGPGTRLLVL.

As DNA, the CDR3 is TGTGCCAGCAGCCCGGACAGCCATAACACTGAAGCTTTCTTT. This gives the protein CASSPDSHNTEAFF. V usage is TRBV7-9 and J usage is TRBJ1-1; tentative D call: TRBD1 (6 bases). Between the trimmed V and J ends, which lost 5 bases and 2 bases, there was a span of 12 bases. Germline V gene data show CDR1 as SEHNR and CDR2 as FQNEAQ (reference sequence). The CDR3 consists of 14 residues.

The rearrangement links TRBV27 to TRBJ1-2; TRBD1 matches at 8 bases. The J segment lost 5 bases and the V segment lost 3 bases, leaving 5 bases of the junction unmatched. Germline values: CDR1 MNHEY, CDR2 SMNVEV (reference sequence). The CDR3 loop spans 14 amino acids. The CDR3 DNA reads TGTGCCAGCAGTTTCGGCAGGGGGCTGTATGGCTACACCTTC. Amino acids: CASSFGRGLYGYTF.

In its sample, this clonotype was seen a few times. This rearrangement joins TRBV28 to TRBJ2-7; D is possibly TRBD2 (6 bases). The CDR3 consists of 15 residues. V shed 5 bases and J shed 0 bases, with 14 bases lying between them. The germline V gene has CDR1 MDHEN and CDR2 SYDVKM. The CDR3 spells CASSLGRDFSYEQYF. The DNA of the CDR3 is TGTGCCAGCAGTCTGGGCCGGGACTTCTCCTACGAGCAGTACTTC.

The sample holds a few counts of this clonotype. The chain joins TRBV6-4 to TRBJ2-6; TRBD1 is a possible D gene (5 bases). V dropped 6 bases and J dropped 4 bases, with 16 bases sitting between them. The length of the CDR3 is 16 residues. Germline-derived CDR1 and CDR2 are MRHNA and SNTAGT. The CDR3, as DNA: TGTGCCAGCAGACCCTCGGCAGGGTACGGGGCCAACGTCCTGACTTTC. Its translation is CASRPSAGYGANVLTF.

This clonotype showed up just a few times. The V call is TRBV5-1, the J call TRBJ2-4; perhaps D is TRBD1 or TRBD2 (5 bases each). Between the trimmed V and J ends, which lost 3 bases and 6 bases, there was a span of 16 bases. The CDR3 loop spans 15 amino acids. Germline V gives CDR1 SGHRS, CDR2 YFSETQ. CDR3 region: CASSSSGRDGNIQYF. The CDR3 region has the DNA TGCGCCAGCAGCTCGTCAGGGAGAGATGGAAACATTCAGTACTTC.

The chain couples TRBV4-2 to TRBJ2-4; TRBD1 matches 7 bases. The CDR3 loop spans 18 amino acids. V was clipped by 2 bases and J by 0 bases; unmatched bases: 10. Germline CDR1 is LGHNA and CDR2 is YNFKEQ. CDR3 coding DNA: TGTGCCAGCAGCCAACCAACTGCCGACAGGGTAGCCAAAAACATTCAGTACTTC. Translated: CASSQPTADRVAKNIQYF.

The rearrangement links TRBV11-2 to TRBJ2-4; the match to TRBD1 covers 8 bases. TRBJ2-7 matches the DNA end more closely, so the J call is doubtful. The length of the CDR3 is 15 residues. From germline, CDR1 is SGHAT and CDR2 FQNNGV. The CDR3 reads CASSFVCGQGGEQYF. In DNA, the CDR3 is TGTGCCAGCAGCTTCGTATGCGGACAGGGCGGCGAGCAGTACTTC.

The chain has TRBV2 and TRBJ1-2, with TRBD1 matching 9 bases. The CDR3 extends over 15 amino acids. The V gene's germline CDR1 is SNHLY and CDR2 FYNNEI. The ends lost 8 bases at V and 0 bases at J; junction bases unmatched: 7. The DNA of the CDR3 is TGTGCCAGCCCACAGGGGGCTCGGGCTAACTATGGCTACACCTTC. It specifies CASPQGARANYGYTF.

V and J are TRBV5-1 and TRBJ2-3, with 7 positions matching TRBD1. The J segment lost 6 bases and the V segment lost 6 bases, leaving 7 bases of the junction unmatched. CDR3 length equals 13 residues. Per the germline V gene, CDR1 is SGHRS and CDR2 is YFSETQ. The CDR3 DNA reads TGCGCCAGCACCGGACAACAGGGGGATACGCAGTATTTT. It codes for CASTGQQGDTQYF. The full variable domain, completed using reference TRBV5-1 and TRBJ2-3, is KAGVTQTPRYLIKTRGQQVTLSCSPISGHRSVSWYQQTPGQGLQFLFEYFSETQRNKGNFPGRFSGRQFSNSRSEMNVSTLELGDSALYLCASTGQQGDTQYFGPGTRLTVL.

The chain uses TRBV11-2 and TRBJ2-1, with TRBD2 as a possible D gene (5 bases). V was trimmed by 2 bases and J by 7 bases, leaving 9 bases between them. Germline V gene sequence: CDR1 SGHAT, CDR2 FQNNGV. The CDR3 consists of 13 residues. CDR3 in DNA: TGTGCCAGCAGCTTAAGTTGGGAGAATGAGCAGTTCTTC. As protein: CASSLSWENEQFF.

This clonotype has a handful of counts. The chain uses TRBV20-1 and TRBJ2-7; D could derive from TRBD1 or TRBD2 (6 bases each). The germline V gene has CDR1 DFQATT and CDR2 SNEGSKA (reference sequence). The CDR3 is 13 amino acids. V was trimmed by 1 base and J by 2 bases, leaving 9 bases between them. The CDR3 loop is CSARAEGAYEQYF. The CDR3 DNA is TGCAGTGCTAGAGCGGAGGGGGCCTACGAGCAGTACTTC.

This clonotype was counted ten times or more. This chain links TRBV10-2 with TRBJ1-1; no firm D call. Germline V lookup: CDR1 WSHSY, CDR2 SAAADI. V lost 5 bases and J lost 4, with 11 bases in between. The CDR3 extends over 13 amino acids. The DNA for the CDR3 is TGCGCCAGCAGTAGGGCACCCCTCACTGAAGCTTTCTTT. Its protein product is CASSRAPLTEAFF.

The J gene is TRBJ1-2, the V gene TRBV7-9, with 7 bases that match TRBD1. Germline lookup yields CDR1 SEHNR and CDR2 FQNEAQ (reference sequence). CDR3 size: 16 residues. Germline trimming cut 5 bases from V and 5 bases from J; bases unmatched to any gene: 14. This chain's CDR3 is CASSPAPAGGRYGYTF. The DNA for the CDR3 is TGTGCCAGCAGCCCCGCCCCGGCAGGGGGGAGGTATGGCTACACCTTC. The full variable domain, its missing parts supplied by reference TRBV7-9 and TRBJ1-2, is DTGVSQNPRHKITKRGQNVTFRCDPISEHNRLYWYRQTLGQGPEFLTYFQNEAQLEKSRLLSDRFSAERPKGSFSTLEIQRTEQGDSAMYLCASSPAPAGGRYGYTFGSGTRLTVV.